This TCR beta chain was sequenced for a study of CD8 T cells in ankylosing spondylitis (dated by TCRdb to about 2017). Regarding the research as a whole: T cell receptor beta repertoires were profiled in healthy donors and ankylosing spondylitis patients so that disease-linked TCR variants could be found. In total, the full study cohort was made up of some 110 healthy donors and roughly 27 ankylosing spondylitis patients. Peripheral blood was sampled, and synovial fluid was additionally collected from ankylosing spondylitis patients.

The run used an Illumina HiSeq 2500. Quantitative 5'-RACE with molecular barcodes was the method used to prepare the TCR beta libraries. As for the authors' bioinformatics: Disease-linked TCR variants were identified with a new computational method built on a probabilistic model of VDJ rearrangement. TCRdb trimmed the raw reads at Q25, called clones with MiXCR and kept productive beta chains. Entries are consolidated by CDR3 protein sequence, retaining the most common genes and DNA. It is TCRdb's table, rather than the study itself, that gives the V and J calls and clone size. Present in this sample are 130,000 to 150,000 distinct CDR3 sequences, 6.5% to 8.5% of which were seen just once. Together, the top ten hold 7.3% of the sample. At least ten counts were recorded for this clonotype. Its recognized antigen is unknown. Per-base quality was not reported, and no clone a single base away is much larger than it.

Clipping removes 5 bases from V and 6 bases from J, with 12 as the unmatched junction base count. The CDR3 runs 17 amino acids, cysteine and phenylalanine included. Only the CDR3 DNA stays, 51 bases, in frame from base 1. According to the germline V gene, CDR1 reads SGHVS and CDR2 reads FQNEAQ. Synovial fluid samples were paired with blood samples taken from the same ankylosing spondylitis patients. Broad study findings and their caveats: The disease-linked clones were reported as significantly enriched in matched synovial fluid samples from ankylosing spondylitis patients. Some motif variants were previously reported in synovial fluid and blood of reactive arthritis patients, suggesting common disease-initiation mechanisms. The disease-linked clones showed a CD8+ phenotype and occurred at relatively low frequencies in peripheral blood. A TCR beta motif of seven or eight highly homologous amino acid variants appeared characteristic of blood from ankylosing spondylitis patients.

The receptor comes from a male donor with ankylosing spondylitis. The chain employs TRBV7-8 and TRBJ2-3, with 12 bases aligning to TRBD2. The sample comprised synovial fluid, either unsorted or a sorted T cell fraction (not recorded which). The CDR3 region reads CASSLTLAGGPGDTQYF. In nucleotide form, the sequence is TGTGCCAGCAGCCTCACTCTAGCGGGAGGGCCGGGGGATACGCAGTATTTT.